This TCR beta chain was sequenced in a study of T cell repertoires in cytomegalovirus infection (dated by TCRdb to the late 2010s). About the investigation overall: Recently identified HLA-C-restricted CMV epitopes, whose presentation resists viral immunomodulation, were targeted by peptide stimulations together with well-studied HLA-B-restricted epitopes. Donor HLA type was relevant to the analysis, as public TCR beta signatures indicated carriage of CMV infection together with the matching HLA type. Here is what the overall study found, with its caveats: The ex vivo response was dominated by HLA-C-restricted CMV-specific TCR beta clonotypes, which also provided the single most frequent clonotype in two of eight donors. In both this cohort and an independent approximately 400-donor cohort, the cumulative frequency of public TCR beta family members distinguished carriers of CMV infection plus the relevant HLA type.

The meaning of the sample's treatment or condition label: in vitro stimulation with specific CMV peptide epitopes to enrich CMV-specific T cells. Details on this clonotype: Its specific antigen is unknown. Base qualities are missing; no much larger clone stands one base away.

In the germline V gene, CDR1 corresponds to SGHTA and CDR2 to FQGNSA. The germline V and J ends show losses of 4 bases and 5 bases respectively, and no gene match explains 5 bases of the junction. Its CDR3 holds 15 amino acids, cysteine through phenylalanine. This entry keeps only the CDR3 DNA: 45 bases, framed from base 1. Sequencing took place on an Illumina HiSeq 1500. TCRdb passed the public sequencing reads through fastp at Q25 and MiXCR, retaining productive beta sequences. For every CDR3 protein sequence, its rows merge into one entry that carries the most common genes and DNA. The sample data list some 310,000 distinct CDR3 sequences, and roughly 25% of these were observed just once. The top ten clonotypes cover less than 15% of the sample.

Specimen: cultured PBMCs, collected from culture after CMV antigen stimulation. The clonotype comes from a human donor in good health (CMV status not recorded). Some clones in this sample may be carry-over from other donors' samples. This chain joins TRBV7-2 to TRBJ2-1; 10 bases in the middle match TRBD2. The CDR3 region has the sequence CASSWTSGRNNEQFF. The nucleotide sequence is TGTGCCAGCAGCTGGACTAGCGGACGAAACAATGAGCAGTTCTTC. With the portions outside the CDR3 filled from the reference TRBV7-2 and TRBJ2-1 genes, the complete variable region becomes GAGVSQSPSNKVTEKGKDVELRCDPISGHTALYWYRQSLGQGLEFLIYFQGNSAPDKSGLPSDRFSAERTGGSVSTLTIQRTQQEDSAVYLCASSWTSGRNNEQFFGPGTRLTVL.